The next 3 T cell receptor beta chains were all read from a single sample in a study of blood T cell repertoires in COVID-19. Generated by immunoSEQ multiplex PCR, the TCRdb table keeps only in-frame clones and is missing some. The sample has 95,000 to 100,000 clones, almost 95% seen once. The sample was peripheral blood. These receptors were obtained from a man aged 50 to 60 with active COVID-19.

This clone has more than one count but fewer than ten. The chain couples TRBV11-2 to TRBJ1-3, with no clear D. Trimming cost V 2 bases and J 8 bases, with 7 bases left between them. Germline V lookup: CDR1 SGHAT, CDR2 FQNNGV. The CDR3 sequence is 12 residues long. The CDR3 DNA reads TGTGCCAGCAGCTTATCTCCCGACACCATATATTTT. It translates to CASSLSPDTIYF.

V is TRBV27 and J is TRBJ2-7; TRBD1 might be the D (5 bases). Per germline, CDR1 MNHEY and CDR2 SMNVEV (reference sequence). V lost 5 bases and J lost 3, with 14 bases in between. The CDR3 runs 14 residues. The CDR3 nucleotides are TGTGCCAGCAGTAAGGACAAATCTTACTACGAGCAGTACTTC. It encodes CASSKDKSYYEQYF.

The rearrangement links TRBV30 to TRBJ2-7; 9 nucleotides match TRBD2. CDR1 is GTSNPN, CDR2 SVGIG, per germline (reference sequence). The V and J ends lost 5 bases and 4 bases, in that order; junction bases with no gene match: 15. The CDR3 is made up of 16 amino acids. CDR3 sequence reads: CAWEGTSLPRKYEQYF. CDR3 nucleotide sequence: TGTGCCTGGGAAGGGACTAGCCTACCCAGGAAATACGAGCAGTACTTC.